The source of this T cell receptor beta chain is a study of CD8+ T cells in alopecia areata. Study in general: Treatment comprised oral tofacitinib, 5 to 10 mg twice daily, in treated patients.

Once RNA had been extracted, it was reverse transcribed into cDNA to act as the sequencing template. Libraries were prepared by immunoSEQ multiplex PCR; TCRdb keeps only in-frame clonotypes and omits some of them. The sample has 200,000 or so clones, 40% to 45% seen once; the top ten hold roughly 2.6%. This CDR3 comprises 14 residues. Germline values: CDR1 SEHNR, CDR2 FQNEAQ (reference sequence). V was cut by 1 base and J by 4 bases, with 7 bases left in between. Specified treatment: oral pan-JAK inhibitor, 5-10 mg twice daily. Findings of the study overall: Among the top 100, expanded CD8+ clones, as well as scalp clonality, were significantly decreased by tofacitinib.

As for this clone: Its antigen is unidentified.

The sequence was obtained from a human donor with alopecia areata. The sample here was CD4+ T cells sorted from blood, taken at approximately week 39, from a patient treated with tofacitinib. The V gene is TRBV7-9, the J gene TRBJ1-4; no reliable D call. The CDR3 DNA is TGTGCCAGCAGCTTAGGACCGATTAATGAAAAACTGTTTTTT. Protein sequence: CASSLGPINEKLFF.